This T cell receptor (beta chain) was captured by sequencing in a study of blood T cell repertoires in COVID-19. The germline CDR1 and CDR2 sequences are GTSNPN and SVGIG (reference sequence). V lost 5 bases to trimming and J lost 5 bases; unmatched junction nucleotides: 14. This CDR3 spans 16 amino acids. Clones were read by immunoSEQ multiplex PCR, and TCRdb kept only the in-frame ones, dropping some. The sample lists a few hundred thousand clones, roughly 85% seen once, with under 3.5% in the top ten. This chain joins TRBV30 and TRBJ2-2, with TRBD2 matching over 7 bases. Sequencing was carried out using peripheral blood. The sequence derives from a woman in her 30s with active or convalescent COVID-19. The CDR3 reads CAWAYSGLVRTGELFF. The DNA for the CDR3 is TGTGCCTGGGCCTACTCAGGACTAGTAAGGACCGGGGAGCTGTTTTTT. Filled out from reference TRBV30 and TRBJ2-2, the complete variable domain reads SQTIHQWPATLVQPVGSPLSLECTVEGTSNPNLYWYRQAAGRGLQLLFYSVGIGQISSEVPQNLSASRPQDRQFILSSKKLLLSDSGFYLCAWAYSGLVRTGELFFGEGSRLTVL.